A single sample gave rise to the 21 T cell receptor beta chains below, sequenced in a study of blood T cell repertoires in COVID-19. TCRdb keeps only in-frame clones here, not all; method: immunoSEQ multiplex PCR. The profile shows about 240,000 clones, approximately 78% of them singletons. Sequenced: peripheral blood. Receptor source: a woman in her fifties or sixties with active or convalescent COVID-19.

The V call is TRBV6-5, the J call TRBJ1-2; 9 bases fit TRBD1. Germline trimming cut 7 bases from V and 4 bases from J; bases unmatched to any gene: 10. This CDR3 comprises 15 residues. Germline V CDR1 and CDR2: MNHEY, SVGAGI. In DNA, the CDR3 is TGTGCCAGCACCCCTTGGACAGGGGCTTCCTATGGCTACACCTTC. This encodes CASTPWTGASYGYTF.

V gene TRBV9 combines with J gene TRBJ1-6; a possible D gene is TRBD1 (6 bases). V dropped 0 bases and J dropped 4 bases, with 11 bases sitting between them. The CDR3 length is 16 residues. CDR1 SGDLS and CDR2 YYNGEE come from the germline V gene. CDR3 sequence: CASSVGPQGYNSPLHF. In DNA, the CDR3 is TGTGCCAGCAGCGTAGGCCCACAGGGTTATAATTCACCCCTCCACTTT.

The chain joins TRBV11-2 to TRBJ2-1; D might be TRBD1 (5 bases). The CDR3 is 15 amino acids. Germline V gene lookup returns CDR1 SGHAT and CDR2 FQNNGV. The ends were cut back, 2 bases at V and 0 bases at J, with 8 bases in the middle. CDR3 DNA: TGTGCCAGCAGCTTACGGACACGCTCCTACAATGAGCAGTTCTTC. Its translation is CASSLRTRSYNEQFF.

The genes are TRBV30 and TRBJ1-3, with D unresolved. Germline CDR1 is GTSNPN and CDR2 is SVGIG (reference sequence). The CDR3 has 17 residues. Trimming removed 0 bases at V and 0 bases at J, with 15 bases between. The CDR3 sequence: CAWSVRMSVNSGNTIYF. CDR3 DNA: TGTGCCTGGAGTGTACGTATGAGTGTTAACTCTGGAAACACCATATATTTT.

The V gene is TRBV20-1, the J gene TRBJ2-1; TRBD2 matches at 11 bases. The CDR3 totals 15 residues. V was pared by 3 bases and J by 8 bases, with 9 bases of the junction left unmatched. The germline CDR1 and CDR2 sequences are DFQATT and SNEGSKA (reference sequence). CDR3 nucleotide sequence: TGCAGTGCTAGTACGACTAGCGGGGTCCTGGATGAGCAGTTCTTC. Its translation: CSASTTSGVLDEQFF.

This CDR3 reads CASSVGDSQDEKLFF. CDR3 bases: TGTGCCAGCAGCGTAGGAGACAGCCAGGATGAAAAACTGTTTTTT. This chain links TRBV9 with TRBJ1-4; a weak D match, TRBD1 (5 bases). With 0 bases removed from V and 6 bases from J, the gap between germline ends came to 12 bases. This CDR3 region has 15 residues. CDR1 and CDR2 (germline): SGDLS, YYNGEE.

This clone was seen a few times. This chain uses TRBV5-8 with TRBJ1-1; 8 positions match TRBD1. The CDR3 has 18 residues. Germline assignment: CDR1 SGHTS and CDR2 YDEGEE. Trimming at V came to 3 bases and at J to 1 base, leaving 14 bases not matched to a gene. The CDR3 loop reads CASSSPGQGIARNTEAFF. In DNA form, the CDR3 reads TGTGCCAGCAGCTCCCCCGGACAGGGAATCGCGCGGAACACTGAAGCTTTCTTT.

CDR3 DNA sequence: TGTGCCAGTAGTATAGGAGGGACTAGCCAAGAGACCCAGTACTTC. Translating it yields CASSIGGTSQETQYF. The chain joins TRBV19 to TRBJ2-5, with TRBD2 identical over 8 bases. Germline lookup yields CDR1 LNHDA and CDR2 SQIVND (reference sequence). The CDR3 extends over 15 amino acids. The V gene end was trimmed by 1 base and the J gene end by 1 base; junction bases not matched to a gene: 2.

V and J are TRBV19 and TRBJ2-4, with TRBD1 matching 9 bases. The CDR3 spans 14 residues. Germline values: CDR1 LNHDA, CDR2 SQIVND (reference sequence). J lost 9 bases, V lost 2 bases, and 5 bases had no gene match. The CDR3 sequence is CASSIKQGAGIQYF. The CDR3 DNA reads TGTGCCAGTAGTATAAAACAGGGGGCTGGCATTCAGTACTTC.

CDR3 amino acids: CASATGTANYGYTF. The CDR3 bases are TGTGCTAGTGCTACAGGAACCGCTAACTATGGCTACACCTTC. The J gene is TRBJ1-2, the V gene TRBV12-5; a possible D gene is TRBD1 (5 bases). V shed 7 bases and J shed 0 bases, with 12 bases lying between them. Germline V CDR1 and CDR2: LGHNT, FRNRAP. This CDR3 spans 14 amino acids.

The chain carries TRBV19 and TRBJ1-2; TRBD1 might be the D (6 bases). V lost 4 bases, J lost 7 bases, and 10 bases lay in between. The CDR3 sequence is 12 residues long. CDR1 is LNHDA, CDR2 SQIVND, per germline (reference sequence). For the CDR3, the DNA is TGTGCCAGTAGTACCGGGACATTTGGCTACACCTTC. Its protein product is CASSTGTFGYTF.

V usage is TRBV5-1 and J usage is TRBJ2-3; D gene ambiguous. The CDR3 covers 15 residues. Trimming took off 0 bases at V and 0 bases at J, with 8 bases between the two ends. The germline gives CDR1 SGHRS, CDR2 YFSETQ. This chain's CDR3 is CASSLVPGSTDTQYF. CDR3 nucleotide sequence: TGCGCCAGCAGCTTGGTTCCAGGTAGCACAGATACGCAGTATTTT.

The chain combines TRBV5-1 with TRBJ2-1, with D possibly TRBD2 on 5 matching bases. Per germline, CDR1 SGHRS and CDR2 YFSETQ. The ends were cut back, 1 base at V and 6 bases at J, with 8 bases in the middle. This CDR3 contains 13 residues. In DNA, the CDR3 is TGCGCCAGCAGCTTGATGGGGAGCAATGAGCAGTTCTTC. Protein product: CASSLMGSNEQFF.

The chain is built from TRBV27 and TRBJ1-2; TRBD1 might be the D (5 bases). Trimming removed 5 bases from V and 4 bases from J, with 11 bases in between. Germline CDR1 and CDR2: MNHEY and SMNVEV (reference sequence). The CDR3 sequence is 13 residues long. CDR3 protein: CASSRPGGYGYTF. In nucleotides, the CDR3 is TGTGCCAGCAGTCGACCGGGGGGCTATGGCTACACCTTC.

The V call is TRBV6-6, the J call TRBJ1-6; possible D gene TRBD1, 6 bases. V was trimmed by 6 bases and J by 0 bases, leaving 6 bases between them. This CDR3 is 14 amino acids long. CDR1 MNHNY and CDR2 SVGAGI come from the germline V gene (reference sequence). The CDR3 DNA sequence: TGTGCCAGCAGACAGGGCTCCTATAATTCACCCCTCCACTTT. Translation gives CASRQGSYNSPLHF.

This chain connects TRBV11-3 to TRBJ2-5, with D possibly matching TRBD2 (5 bases). CDR3 length equals 15 residues. V gave up 5 bases and J gave up 1 base, with 14 bases separating them. CDR1 is SGHNT and CDR2 is YENEEA in the germline V gene. CDR3 DNA sequence: TGTGCCAGCAGCGGAGGCAAAGGCGGCCAAGAGACCCAGTACTTC. This encodes CASSGGKGGQETQYF.

The chain recombines TRBV7-6 with TRBJ2-1; 12 bases align to TRBD1. From germline, CDR1 is SGHVS and CDR2 FNYEAQ. Trimming took 3 bases from V and 7 from J; bases not matched to a gene: 7. There are 16 residues in the CDR3. CDR3 in amino acids: CASSFRGTGGWNEQFF. The CDR3 DNA sequence: TGTGCCAGCAGCTTCAGAGGGACAGGGGGCTGGAATGAGCAGTTCTTC.

The rearrangement joins TRBV7-2 to TRBJ2-5, with D maybe TRBD1 (5 bases). This CDR3 comprises 15 residues. V was clipped by 1 base and J by 10 bases, with 19 bases between them. The germline CDR1 and CDR2 sequences are SGHTA and FQGNSA. The DNA of the CDR3 is TGTGCCAGCAGCTTAGTGCTGCTCCTGGGGCAGATCCAGTACTTC. This encodes CASSLVLLLGQIQYF.

V gene TRBV4-3 combines with J gene TRBJ1-5; no definite D call. The CDR3 length is 15 residues. Trimming removed 1 base from V and 2 bases from J, with 9 bases in between. CDR1 is LGHNA, CDR2 YSLEER, per germline. The CDR3 region has the DNA TGCGCCAGCAGCCAAGTCTTCGGGGGCAATCAGCCCCAGCATTTT. This translates into CASSQVFGGNQPQHF.

The rearrangement joins TRBV3-1 (or the pseudogene TRBV3-2) to TRBJ1-2; D unresolved. Trimming pared 0 bases from V and 2 bases from J, leaving 10 bases between. CDR3 size: 15 residues. Germline loops: CDR1 LGHDT, CDR2 YNNKEL (reference sequence). For the CDR3, the DNA is TGTGCCAGCAGCCAAGATCTAACAGAAAACTATGGCTACACCTTC. It specifies CASSQDLTENYGYTF.

This sequence joins TRBV7-9 and TRBJ1-1; no firm D call. Trimming removed 2 bases from V and 4 bases from J, with 17 bases in between. The CDR3 has 16 residues. CDR1 and CDR2 (germline): SEHNR, FQNEAQ (reference sequence). The CDR3 spells CASSLPGERDGTEAFF. The CDR3, as DNA: TGTGCCAGCAGCTTACCCGGGGAACGCGACGGCACTGAAGCTTTCTTT.